Given below is one T cell receptor (beta chain) in context. Its antigen is not known. The sample originates from a study of T cell responses to AZD1222 COVID-19 vaccine. Study findings and constraints: Donors in the cohort were predominantly white British and more often female, and clonal diversity was possibly underestimated. The study reported that nearly half of spike-specific TCRs target unmutated variant regions. Spike-specific TCR depth and breadth grew after two AZD1222 doses.

CDR1 ENHRY and CDR2 SYGVKD come from the germline V gene. The CDR3 loop spans 13 amino acids. Trimming removed 7 bases from V and 0 bases from J, with 10 bases in between. Assay used: immunoSEQ multiplex PCR; TCRdb lists only in-frame clones, some missing. Here the sample spans roughly 200,000 clones, approximately 90% being singletons. The chain uses TRBV10-3 and TRBJ2-7; D is possibly TRBD1 or TRBD2 (5 bases each). This specimen was peripheral blood, taken 28 days after the second dose of the MenACWY control vaccine. This receptor was identified in an adult who received the MenACWY meningococcal vaccine as a control. The CDR3 coding sequence is TGTGCCATCACGGCAGGGAGCTCCTACGAGCAGTACTTC. Amino acid sequence: CAITAGSSYEQYF.